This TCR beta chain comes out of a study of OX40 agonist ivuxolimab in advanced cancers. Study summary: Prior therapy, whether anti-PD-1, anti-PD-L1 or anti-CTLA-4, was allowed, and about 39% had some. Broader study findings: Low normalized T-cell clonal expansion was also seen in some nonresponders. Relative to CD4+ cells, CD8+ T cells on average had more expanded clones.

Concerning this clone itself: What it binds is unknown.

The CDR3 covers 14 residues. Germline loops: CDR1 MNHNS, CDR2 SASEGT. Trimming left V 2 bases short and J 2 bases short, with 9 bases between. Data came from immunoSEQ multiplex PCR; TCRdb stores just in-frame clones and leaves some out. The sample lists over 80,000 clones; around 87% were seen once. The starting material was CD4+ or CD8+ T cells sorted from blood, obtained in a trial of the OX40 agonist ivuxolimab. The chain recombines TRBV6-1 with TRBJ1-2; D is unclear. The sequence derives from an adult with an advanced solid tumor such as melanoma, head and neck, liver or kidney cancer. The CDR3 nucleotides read TGTGCCAGCAGTGAATACCTACGCAACTATGGCTACACCTTC. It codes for CASSEYLRNYGYTF.